This T cell receptor beta chain was sequenced in a study of T-cell memory formation after mild COVID-19. MiXCR, run by TCRdb on the 5' RACE reads, gives a single entry per CDR3 protein. This sample has roughly 350,000 distinct CDR3 sequences, with 20% to 25% found just once. This clonotype was obtained from an adult woman who had mild COVID-19 (a few samples of this study predate the infection). Cell type and time point are not known. Material for sequencing was PBMCs or a T cell subset sorted from them (not recorded which).

Here the CDR3 reads CSASRTASSYEQYF. The CDR3 DNA reads TGCAGTGCTAGCCGGACGGCGAGCTCCTACGAGCAGTACTTC. This sequence joins TRBV20-1 and TRBJ2-7; D is unclear. Germline-derived CDR1 and CDR2 are DFQATT and SNEGSKA (reference sequence). This CDR3 contains 14 residues. Trimming pared 3 bases from V and 0 bases from J, leaving 12 bases between.